A single sample is the source of the 21 T cell receptor beta chains below, sequenced in a study of shared clonotypes between healthy human individuals. Libraries were prepared by immunoSEQ multiplex PCR; TCRdb keeps only in-frame clonotypes and omits some of them. Of roughly 1,500,000 clones listed, 97% to 99% are singletons. Sequencing used naive CD4+ T cells sorted from blood. Regarding subset: CD45RA+ positively selected. All receptors derive from a man under 40 in good health.

Comments on this clone: The sample holds other DNA sequences that translate to the same CDR3. The rearrangement joins TRBV6-6 to TRBJ2-7, with 10 bases matching TRBD2. J lost 7 bases, V lost 0 bases, and 0 bases had no gene match. Germline-derived CDR1 and CDR2 are MNHNY and SVGAGI (reference sequence). The CDR3 is 13 residues long. This CDR3 reads CASSYSTSGEQYF. Here the CDR3 DNA reads TGTGCCAGCAGTTACTCGACTAGCGGGGAGCAGTACTTC.

The chain employs TRBV7-9 and TRBJ1-5, with 7 bases aligning to TRBD1. The ends lost 4 bases at V and 0 bases at J; junction bases unmatched: 15. Germline lookup yields CDR1 SEHNR and CDR2 FQNEAQ (reference sequence). This CDR3 comprises 19 residues. As DNA, the CDR3 is TGTGCCAGCAGCTCCAGGTGGGACAGTCGGATTTATAGCAATCAGCCCCAGCATTTT. Its translation is CASSSRWDSRIYSNQPQHF.

The V and J genes are TRBV9 and TRBJ2-2; possible D gene TRBD2, 6 bases. This CDR3 is 16 amino acids long. Per the germline V gene, CDR1 is SGDLS and CDR2 is YYNGEE. V was shortened by 0 bases and J by 3 bases, with 12 bases between the two germline ends. For the CDR3, the DNA is TGTGCCAGCAGCGTAGTTACTAGCTCTTACACCGGGGAGCTGTTTTTT. Encoded protein: CASSVVTSSYTGELFF.

The V call is TRBV28, the J call TRBJ1-2, with 9 bases matching TRBD1. Germline lookup yields CDR1 MDHEN and CDR2 SYDVKM. V dropped 5 bases and J dropped 3; count of bases not matched to a gene: 7. The CDR3 extends over 15 amino acids. The CDR3 protein is CASSTGQGRHYGYTF. DNA of the CDR3: TGTGCCAGCAGTACGGGACAGGGAAGACACTATGGCTACACCTTC.

The V gene is TRBV4-3, the J gene TRBJ2-3; D call uncertain. The CDR3 loop spans 14 amino acids. The germline V and J ends were trimmed by 4 bases and 2 bases, with 10 bases remaining between them. Germline values: CDR1 LGHNA, CDR2 YSLEER. The CDR3: CASSRGVNTDTQYF. CDR3 in DNA: TGCGCCAGCAGCCGCGGAGTAAACACAGATACGCAGTATTTT.

This clone appeared a few times. The chain joins TRBV13 to TRBJ2-4; no reliable D call. There are 13 residues in the CDR3. Germline V CDR1 and CDR2: PRHDT, FYEKMQ (reference sequence). V shed 5 bases and J shed 9 bases, with 14 bases lying between them. The CDR3 nucleotides are TGTGCCAGCAGCCCCCGGGCGACGGGCATTCAGTACTTC. Its protein product is CASSPRATGIQYF.

V is TRBV25-1 and J is TRBJ1-5; unclear D gene. V lost 6 bases and J 2 bases, leaving 8 bases between the germline ends. The CDR3 is 13 amino acids. CDR1 is MGHDK and CDR2 is SYGVNS in the germline V gene. CDR3 sequence (DNA): TGTGCCAGCAGAGGTTTCGGCAATCAGCCCCAGCATTTT. Amino acid sequence: CASRGFGNQPQHF.

The chain couples TRBV2 to TRBJ2-2; D unclear. This CDR3 contains 15 residues. The ends were cut back, 6 bases at V and 0 bases at J, with 11 bases in the middle. Per germline, CDR1 SNHLY and CDR2 FYNNEI. CDR3 nucleotides: TGTGCCAGCAGCCCTGGGCACACGAACACCGGGGAGCTGTTTTTT. It codes for CASSPGHTNTGELFF.

The chain joins TRBV10-3 to TRBJ2-7, with 9 nucleotides matching TRBD1. Looked up from germline, CDR1 is ENHRY and CDR2 is SYGVKD. Trimming removed 4 bases from V and 7 bases from J; junction bases left unmatched: 5. The CDR3 is 13 residues long. DNA for the CDR3: TGTGCCATCAGTGGGGTTGACAGGGGGGAGCAGTACTTC. Translation: CAISGVDRGEQYF.

This CDR3 reads CASSTTGQGTDTQYF. CDR3 in DNA: TGTGCCAGCAGCACTACAGGACAGGGGACAGATACGCAGTATTTT. This chain connects TRBV5-4 to TRBJ2-3; 9 positions match TRBD1. Germline CDR1 and CDR2: SGHNT and YYREEE (reference sequence). With 4 bases clipped from V and 3 bases from J, the junction kept 6 bases outside the gene matches. This CDR3 is built from 15 residues.

This clone was recorded only once. The chain carries TRBV29-1 and TRBJ2-5; D is possibly TRBD2 (6 bases). This CDR3 is built from 12 residues. The V and J ends lost 7 bases and 2 bases respectively, with 11 bases between them. CDR1 and CDR2 from the germline V gene are SQVTM and ANQGSEA. The CDR3 sequence is CSAGGGQETQYF. The CDR3 nucleotides read TGCAGCGCCGGTGGGGGGCAAGAGACCCAGTACTTC.

V is TRBV7-6 and J is TRBJ2-7; D gene unclear. Trimming removed 1 base at V and 6 bases at J, with 10 bases between. The CDR3 is 13 residues long. Germline V gene sequence: CDR1 SGHVS, CDR2 FNYEAQ. The CDR3 nucleotides read TGTGCCAGCAGCTTAGGGCCCCCTTCCGAGCAGTACTTC. This translates into CASSLGPPSEQYF.

V is TRBV19 and J is TRBJ2-1; tentative D call: TRBD2 (5 bases). The germline V and J ends were trimmed by 6 bases and 9 bases, with 9 bases remaining between them. Germline V gives CDR1 LNHDA, CDR2 SQIVND (reference sequence). The CDR3 has 11 residues. The CDR3 DNA reads TGTGCCAGTAGGAAAGAGGGTGAGCAGTTCTTC. Its translation is CASRKEGEQFF. Variable domain in full (rest from reference TRBV19 and TRBJ2-1): DGGITQSPKYLFRKEGQNVTLSCEQNLNHDAMYWYRQDPGQGLRLIYYSQIVNDFQKGDIAEGYSVSREKKESFPLTVTSAQKNPTAFYLCASRKEGEQFFGPGTRLTVL.

This clone came up once. V and J are TRBV5-4 and TRBJ1-4; D is undetermined. V was cut by 4 bases and J by 6 bases, with 16 bases left in between. The CDR3 sequence is 15 residues long. Germline-derived CDR1 and CDR2 are SGHNT and YYREEE (reference sequence). This CDR3 reads CASSPGGLEDEKLFF. CDR3 coding DNA: TGTGCCAGCAGCCCTGGCGGGTTAGAAGATGAAAAACTGTTTTTT.

The chain employs TRBV30 and TRBJ1-1; D ambiguous. The length of the CDR3 is 15 residues. Germline V gene data show CDR1 as GTSNPN and CDR2 as SVGIG (reference sequence). V was pared by 4 bases and J by 1 base, with 16 bases between. CDR3 sequence reads: CAWKIRVGTNTEAFF. The DNA of the CDR3 is TGTGCCTGGAAAATTAGGGTAGGCACGAACACTGAAGCTTTCTTT.

The chain carries TRBV11-2 and TRBJ1-3; TRBD1 is a possible D gene (6 bases). Germline V gives CDR1 SGHAT, CDR2 FQNNGV. V was trimmed by 1 base and J by 4 bases, leaving 11 bases between them. CDR3 length equals 15 residues. CDR3: CASSLGLDRGNTIYF. As DNA, the CDR3 is TGTGCCAGCAGCTTAGGGCTGGACAGAGGAAACACCATATATTTT.

The chain couples TRBV4-2 to TRBJ2-7; 8 positions agree with TRBD2. CDR3 length: 15 amino acids. Germline V CDR1 and CDR2: LGHNA, YNFKEQ. The ends lost 1 base at V and 2 bases at J; junction bases unmatched: 4. DNA of the CDR3: TGTGCCAGCAGCCAAGTTAGCGGGGCGACCTACGAGCAGTACTTC. Residues: CASSQVSGATYEQYF.

The gene calls are TRBV5-4 and TRBJ2-6; no definite D call. The ends were cut back, 5 bases at V and 1 base at J, with 7 bases in the middle. The CDR3 length is 14 residues. CDR1 SGHNT and CDR2 YYREEE come from the germline V gene (reference sequence). The CDR3 coding sequence is TGTGCCAGCAGTAAAGATTCTGGGGCCAACGTCCTGACTTTC. Amino acids: CASSKDSGANVLTF.

The chain is built from TRBV5-6 and TRBJ2-7, with D perhaps assigned TRBD1 or TRBD2 (6 bases each). V shed 1 base and J shed 1 base, with 18 bases lying between them. Germline V lookup: CDR1 SGHDT, CDR2 YYEEEE. This CDR3 contains 17 residues. The CDR3 here is CASSLIDGRDNSYEQYF. DNA for the CDR3: TGTGCCAGCAGCTTGATAGATGGGCGGGACAATTCCTACGAGCAGTACTTC. The full variable domain, its missing parts supplied by reference TRBV5-6 and TRBJ2-7, is DAGVTQSPTHLIKTRGQQVTLRCSPKSGHDTVSWYQQALGQGPQFIFQYYEEEERQRGNFPDRFSGHQFPNYSSELNVNALLLGDSALYLCASSLIDGRDNSYEQYFGPGTRLTVT.

This chain uses TRBV2 with TRBJ2-1, with 10 positions matching TRBD2. The CDR3 sequence is 13 residues long. Trimming at V came to 6 bases and at J to 9 bases, leaving 5 bases not matched to a gene. Germline CDR1 reads SNHLY; CDR2 reads FYNNEI. The CDR3 here is CASSQASGSEQFF. The CDR3 nucleotides are TGTGCCAGCAGCCAGGCTAGCGGGAGTGAGCAGTTCTTC.

The J gene is TRBJ2-3, the V gene TRBV7-2; perhaps D is TRBD1 or TRBD2 (5 bases each). This CDR3 is built from 15 residues. The V end was cut by 4 bases, the J end by 2 bases, with 13 bases between. From germline, CDR1 is SGHTA and CDR2 FQGNSA. DNA for the CDR3: TGTGCCAGCAGCTCGGGTGGGGGTTTCACAGATACGCAGTATTTT. It is translated as CASSSGGGFTDTQYF.